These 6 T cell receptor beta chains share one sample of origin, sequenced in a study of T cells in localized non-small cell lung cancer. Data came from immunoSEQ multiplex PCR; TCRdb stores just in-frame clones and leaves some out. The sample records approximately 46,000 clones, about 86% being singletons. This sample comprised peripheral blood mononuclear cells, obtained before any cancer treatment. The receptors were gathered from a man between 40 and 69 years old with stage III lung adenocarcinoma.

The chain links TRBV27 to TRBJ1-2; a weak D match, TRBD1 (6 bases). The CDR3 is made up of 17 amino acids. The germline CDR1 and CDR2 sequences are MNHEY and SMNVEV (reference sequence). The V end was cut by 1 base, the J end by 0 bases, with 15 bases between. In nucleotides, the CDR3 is TGTGCCAGCAGTTTATGGGGGCTAGGCTACGCTAACTATGGCTACACCTTC. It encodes CASSLWGLGYANYGYTF.

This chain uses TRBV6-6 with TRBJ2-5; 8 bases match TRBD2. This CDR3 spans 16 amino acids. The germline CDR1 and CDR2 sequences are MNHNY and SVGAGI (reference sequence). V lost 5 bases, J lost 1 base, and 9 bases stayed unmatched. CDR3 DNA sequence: TGTGCCAGCAGTCCACGGAGGCGGGGGGTCCAAGAGACCCAGTACTTC. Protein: CASSPRRRGVQETQYF.

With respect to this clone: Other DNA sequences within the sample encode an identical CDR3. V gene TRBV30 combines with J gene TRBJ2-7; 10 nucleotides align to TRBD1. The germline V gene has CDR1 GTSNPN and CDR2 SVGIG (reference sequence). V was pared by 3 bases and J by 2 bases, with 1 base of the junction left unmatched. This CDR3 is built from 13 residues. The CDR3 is CAWRGQGAYEQYF. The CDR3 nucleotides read TGTGCCTGGAGAGGACAGGGGGCCTACGAGCAGTACTTC.

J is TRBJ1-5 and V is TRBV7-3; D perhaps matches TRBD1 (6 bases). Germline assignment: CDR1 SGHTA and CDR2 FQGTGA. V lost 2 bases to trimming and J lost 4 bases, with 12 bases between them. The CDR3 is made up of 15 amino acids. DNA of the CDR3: TGTGCCAGCAGCTTATGGGCAGGGGCGAATCAGCCCCAGCATTTT. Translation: CASSLWAGANQPQHF.

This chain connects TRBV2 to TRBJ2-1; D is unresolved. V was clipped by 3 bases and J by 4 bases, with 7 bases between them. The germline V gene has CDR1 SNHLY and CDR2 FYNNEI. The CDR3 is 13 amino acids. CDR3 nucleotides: TGTGCCAGCAGTGAGTGGGCATACAATGAGCAGTTCTTC. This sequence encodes CASSEWAYNEQFF.

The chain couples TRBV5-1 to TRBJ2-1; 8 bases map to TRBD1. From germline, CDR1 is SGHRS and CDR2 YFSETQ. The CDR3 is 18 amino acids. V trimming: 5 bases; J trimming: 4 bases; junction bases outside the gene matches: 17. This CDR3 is CASSSTTTSGTGYNEQFF. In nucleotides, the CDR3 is TGCGCCAGCAGTTCCACCACAACCTCCGGGACAGGATACAATGAGCAGTTCTTC. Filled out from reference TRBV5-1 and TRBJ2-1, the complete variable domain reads KAGVTQTPRYLIKTRGQQVTLSCSPISGHRSVSWYQQTPGQGLQFLFEYFSETQRNKGNFPGRFSGRQFSNSRSEMNVSTLELGDSALYLCASSSTTTSGTGYNEQFFGPGTRLTVL.